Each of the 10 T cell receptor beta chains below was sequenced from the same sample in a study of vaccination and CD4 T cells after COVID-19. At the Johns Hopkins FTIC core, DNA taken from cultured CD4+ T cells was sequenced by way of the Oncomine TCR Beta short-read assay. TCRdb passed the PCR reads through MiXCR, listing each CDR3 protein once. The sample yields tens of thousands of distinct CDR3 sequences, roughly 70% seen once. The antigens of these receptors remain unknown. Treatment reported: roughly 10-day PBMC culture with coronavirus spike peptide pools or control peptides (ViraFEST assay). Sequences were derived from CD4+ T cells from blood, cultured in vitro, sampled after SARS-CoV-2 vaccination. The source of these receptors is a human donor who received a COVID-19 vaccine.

The CDR3 DNA sequence: TGTGCCAGCAGCTCTTCAGGGGTCACCGGGGAGCTGTTTTTT. Encoded protein: CASSSSGVTGELFF. This chain connects TRBV2 to TRBJ2-2; possibly TRBD1 for D (6 bases). The CDR3 totals 14 residues. Trimming shortened V by 6 bases and J by 4 bases, and 12 bases separated the two germline ends. The germline V gene has CDR1 SNHLY and CDR2 FYNNEI.

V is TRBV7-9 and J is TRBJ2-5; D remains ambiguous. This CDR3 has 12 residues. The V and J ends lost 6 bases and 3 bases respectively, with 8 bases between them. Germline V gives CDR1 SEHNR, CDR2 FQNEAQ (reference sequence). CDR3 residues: CASRDEEETQYF. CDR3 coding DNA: TGTGCCAGCAGAGACGAGGAAGAGACCCAGTACTTC.

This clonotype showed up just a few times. The CDR3 region is CASSESGAMVSNYGYTF. The CDR3 coding sequence is TGTGCCAGCAGTGAATCGGGGGCGATGGTATCTAACTATGGCTACACCTTC. The V call is TRBV6-4, the J call TRBJ1-2; D perhaps matches TRBD1 (6 bases). Germline CDR1 MRHNA, CDR2 SNTAGT. V lost 3 bases, J lost 0 bases, and 17 bases lay in between. This CDR3 has 17 residues.

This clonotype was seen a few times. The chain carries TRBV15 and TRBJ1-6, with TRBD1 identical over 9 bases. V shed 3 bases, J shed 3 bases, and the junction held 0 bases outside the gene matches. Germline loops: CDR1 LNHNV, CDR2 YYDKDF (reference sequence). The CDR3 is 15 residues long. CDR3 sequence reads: CATSRDRGYNSPLHF. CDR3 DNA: TGTGCCACCAGCAGGGACAGGGGCTATAATTCACCCCTCCACTTT.

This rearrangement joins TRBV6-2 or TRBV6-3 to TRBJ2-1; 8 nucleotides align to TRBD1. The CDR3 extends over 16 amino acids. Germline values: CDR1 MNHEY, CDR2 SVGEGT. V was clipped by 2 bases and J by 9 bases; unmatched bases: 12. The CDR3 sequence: CASSYPDRGGVSEQFF. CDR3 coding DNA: TGTGCCAGCAGTTACCCTGACAGGGGTGGGGTGAGTGAGCAGTTCTTC.

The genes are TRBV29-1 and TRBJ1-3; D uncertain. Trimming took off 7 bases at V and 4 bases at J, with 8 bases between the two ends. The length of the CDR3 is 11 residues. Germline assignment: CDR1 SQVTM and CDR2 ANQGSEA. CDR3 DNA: TGCAGCGCCAGAGGAGGAAACACCATATATTTT. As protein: CSARGGNTIYF. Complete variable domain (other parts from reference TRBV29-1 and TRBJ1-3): SAVISQKPSRDICQRGTSLTIQCQVDSQVTMMFWYRQQPGQSLTLIATANQGSEATYESGFVIDKFPISRPNLTFSTLTVSNMSPEDSSIYLCSARGGNTIYFGEGSWLTVV.

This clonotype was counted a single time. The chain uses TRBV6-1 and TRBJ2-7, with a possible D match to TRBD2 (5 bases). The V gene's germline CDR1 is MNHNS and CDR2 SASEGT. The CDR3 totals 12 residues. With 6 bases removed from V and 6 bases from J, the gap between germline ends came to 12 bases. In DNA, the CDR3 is TGTGCCAGCAGCCCATCGGACTCCGAGCAGTACTTC. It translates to CASSPSDSEQYF.

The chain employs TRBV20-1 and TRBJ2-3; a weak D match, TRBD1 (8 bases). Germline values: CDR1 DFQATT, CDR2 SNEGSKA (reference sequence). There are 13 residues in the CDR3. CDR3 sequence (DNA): TGCAGCGTGAAACAGGGGGGGACAGATACGCAGTATTTT. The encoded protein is CSVKQGGTDTQYF.

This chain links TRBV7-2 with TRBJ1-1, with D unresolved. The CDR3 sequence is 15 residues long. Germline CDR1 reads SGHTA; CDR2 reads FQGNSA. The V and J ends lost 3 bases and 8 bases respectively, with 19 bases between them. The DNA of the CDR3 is TGTGCCAGCAGCTTTTACCTCATGGCCGCGTGGGAAGCTTTCTTT. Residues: CASSFYLMAAWEAFF.

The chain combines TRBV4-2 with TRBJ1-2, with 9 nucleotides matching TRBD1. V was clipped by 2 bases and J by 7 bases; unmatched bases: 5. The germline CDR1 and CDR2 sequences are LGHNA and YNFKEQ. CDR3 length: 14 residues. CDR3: CASSQTGGTGGYTF. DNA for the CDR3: TGTGCCAGCAGCCAAACAGGGGGCACTGGTGGCTACACCTTC.